The 2 T cell receptor beta chains below come from one sample, sequenced in a study of memory CD4+ T cells and cytomegalovirus serostatus. The protocol was immunoSEQ multiplex PCR, while the TCRdb copy is restricted to in-frame clones and leaves out a portion. The repertoire holds tens of thousands of clones, with 70% to 80% as singletons. Single viable CD3+CD4+CD8-CD45RO+ cells were sorted as the memory CD4+ T cells. The sample taken for sequencing was memory CD4+ T cells from blood. Receptors originate from an adult in good health and CMV-seronegative.

The gene calls are TRBV18 and TRBJ2-5; D remains ambiguous. The CDR3 is 11 amino acids. Trimming took off 6 bases at V and 3 bases at J, with 5 bases between the two ends. CDR1 KGHSH and CDR2 LQKENI come from the germline V gene. In DNA form, the CDR3 reads TGTGCCAGCTCCCACGAAGAGACCCAGTACTTC. This gives the protein CASSHEETQYF. The whole variable domain, filled in from reference TRBV18 and TRBJ2-5, reads NAGVMQNPRHLVRRRGQEARLRCSPMKGHSHVYWYRQLPEEGLKFMVYLQKENIIDESGMPKERFSAEFPKEGPSILRIQQVVRGDSAAYFCASSHEETQYFGPGTRLLVL.

The chain uses TRBV5-1 and TRBJ2-7; possible D gene TRBD2, 6 bases. The V gene lost 0 bases and the J gene lost 2 bases, with 9 bases spanning the gap. CDR1 SGHRS and CDR2 YFSETQ come from the germline V gene. This CDR3 contains 14 residues. CDR3 sequence: CASSLEGGTYEQYF. The CDR3 region has the DNA TGCGCCAGCAGCTTGGAGGGCGGGACCTACGAGCAGTACTTC.